These T cell receptor beta chains were read from a single sample in a study of monozygotic twins with inflammatory bowel disease. TCRdb processed the 5' RACE reads again and assigns one entry to each CDR3 protein, with no DNA. The sample has around 450,000 distinct CDR3 sequences. Sequencing was carried out using blood. The receptors here all came from a human donor with ulcerative colitis or Crohn's disease, or a healthy co-twin of an affected twin (not recorded which). CDR3s include the opening cysteine and the closing phenylalanine or tryptophan.

V gene	J gene	CDR3 protein
TRBV5-5	TRBJ2-3	CASSYPQGTDTQYF
TRBV6-2/TRBV6-3	TRBJ2-3	CASSPLAAPKDTQYF
TRBV5-1	TRBJ2-3	CASSLVRGSVDTQYF
TRBV7-8	TRBJ2-5	CASSLEGSRQETQYF
TRBV5-1	TRBJ1-2	CASSDGTVWDGYTF
TRBV6-5	TRBJ2-1	CASSYDSGNEQFF
TRBV5-4	TRBJ2-2	CASSLGQSTWELFF
TRBV29-1	TRBJ2-1	CSSLRDSQGIEQFF
TRBV7-6	TRBJ2-7	CASSLSGGPSSYEQYF
TRBV7-2	TRBJ2-1	CASSLLNVYNEQFF
TRBV5-1	TRBJ1-1	CASSPRTAANTEAFF
TRBV7-8	TRBJ1-6	CASSPTLNSPLHF
TRBV20-1	TRBJ2-7	CSASRSSGSYEQYF
TRBV27	TRBJ2-5	CASSSGPSPTQYF
TRBV11-2	TRBJ2-1	CASSPRGDNEQFF
TRBV6-1	TRBJ2-2	CASRAWASGNTGELFF
TRBV12-3/TRBV12-4	TRBJ1-6	CASSRTGLNSPLHF
TRBV6-6	TRBJ1-2	CASTSRGQIGGYTF
TRBV7-2	TRBJ2-7	CASSIQAGLLYEQYF
TRBV3-1	TRBJ2-7	CASSQDWRGPSGEQYF
TRBV18	TRBJ2-1	CASSPSGQGPHNEQFF
TRBV25-1	TRBJ2-1	CASSPGHSSYNEQFF
TRBV7-9	TRBJ2-2	CASSSLSITPNTGELFF
TRBV20-1	TRBJ2-1	CSAPGKRLSNEQFF
TRBV4-2	TRBJ2-2	CASSQVIGGPNGELFF
TRBV7-2	TRBJ2-7	CASSLAGTSGYEQYF
TRBV20-1	TRBJ2-6	CSAPLGGSGANVLTF
TRBV11-1	TRBJ1-4	CASKSRNGGEKLFF
TRBV20-1	TRBJ2-5	CSAPGLAGGLQETQYF
TRBV7-6	TRBJ1-1	CASSLRRGSEAFF
TRBV7-9	TRBJ2-7	CASFGLGQGSDEQYF
TRBV7-2	TRBJ2-3	CASSLNRDRAQYF
TRBV5-1	TRBJ2-1	CASSAGQYNEQFF
TRBV12-3/TRBV12-4	TRBJ1-4	CASRVSPHNEKLFF
TRBV3-1	TRBJ2-7	CASSRTGTGYEQYF